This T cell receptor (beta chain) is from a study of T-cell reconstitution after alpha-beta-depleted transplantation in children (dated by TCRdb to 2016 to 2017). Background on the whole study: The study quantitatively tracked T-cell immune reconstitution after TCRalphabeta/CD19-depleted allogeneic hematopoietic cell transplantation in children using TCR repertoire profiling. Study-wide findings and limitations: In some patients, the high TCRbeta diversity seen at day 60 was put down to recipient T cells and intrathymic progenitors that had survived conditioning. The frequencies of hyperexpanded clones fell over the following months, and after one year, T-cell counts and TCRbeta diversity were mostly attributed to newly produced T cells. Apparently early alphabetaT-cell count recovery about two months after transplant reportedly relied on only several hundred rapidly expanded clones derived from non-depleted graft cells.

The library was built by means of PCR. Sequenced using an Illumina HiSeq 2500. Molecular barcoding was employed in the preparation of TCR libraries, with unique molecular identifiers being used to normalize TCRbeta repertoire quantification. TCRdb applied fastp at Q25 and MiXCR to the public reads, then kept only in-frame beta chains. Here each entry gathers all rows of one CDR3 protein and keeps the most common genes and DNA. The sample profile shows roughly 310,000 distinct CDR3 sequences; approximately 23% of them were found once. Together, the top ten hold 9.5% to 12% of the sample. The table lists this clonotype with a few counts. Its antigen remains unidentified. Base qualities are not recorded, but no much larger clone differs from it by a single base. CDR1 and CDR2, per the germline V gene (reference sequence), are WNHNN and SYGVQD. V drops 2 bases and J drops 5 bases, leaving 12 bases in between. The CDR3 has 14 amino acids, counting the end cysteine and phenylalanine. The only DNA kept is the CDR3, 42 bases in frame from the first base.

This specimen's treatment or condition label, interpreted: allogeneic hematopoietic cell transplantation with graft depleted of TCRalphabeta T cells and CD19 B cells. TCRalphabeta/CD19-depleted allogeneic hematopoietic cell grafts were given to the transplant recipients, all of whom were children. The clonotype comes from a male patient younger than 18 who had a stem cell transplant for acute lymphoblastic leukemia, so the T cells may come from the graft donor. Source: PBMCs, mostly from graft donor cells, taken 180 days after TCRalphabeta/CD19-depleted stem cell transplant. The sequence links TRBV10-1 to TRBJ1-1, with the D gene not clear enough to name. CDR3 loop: CASSEPRVRTEAFF. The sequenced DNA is TGCGCCAGCAGTGAGCCCCGGGTCCGGACTGAAGCTTTCTTT.